This T cell receptor (beta chain) was captured by sequencing in a study of T cell repertoires in cytomegalovirus infection. Study-level background: Recently identified HLA-C-restricted CMV epitopes and well-studied HLA-B-restricted CMV epitopes were used by the study. Both CMV infection and a matching HLA type were indicated by public TCR beta signatures.

Study findings and constraints: HLA-C-restricted CMV-specific TCR beta clonotypes prevailed in the ex vivo response.

This clonotype has just a few counts. Its cognate antigen is unknown. TCRdb called the reads again in MiXCR, with one record for every CDR3 protein. Found here are fewer than 850,000 distinct CDR3 sequences, almost 30% of them singletons; the top ten hold around 13%. This sequence originates from a human donor in good health (CMV status not recorded). Some clones in this sample may be carry-over from other donors' samples. The source was cultured CD8+ T cells from PBMCs, collected from culture after CMV antigen stimulation.

The CDR3 nucleotides read TGTGCCAGTTCCCACCGCCTGAACGATGAAGCTTTCTTT. This codes for CASSHRLNDEAFF. The gene calls are TRBV19 and TRBJ1-1; no reliable D call. Trimming cost V 8 bases and J 7 bases, with 17 bases left between them. This CDR3 region has 13 residues. CDR1 is LNHDA and CDR2 is SQIVND in the germline V gene (reference sequence).